A single sample is the source of the 12 T cell receptor beta chains below, sequenced in a study of cytomegalovirus exposure and HLA in healthy donors. Produced via immunoSEQ multiplex PCR; TCRdb's table is partial and in-frame only. This table holds about 78,000 clones, about 96% found once. Sample: PBMCs. The receptors come from a man aged 18 to 29 in good health and CMV-seropositive.

This sequence joins TRBV9 and TRBJ1-1, with a possible D match to TRBD1 (5 bases). The CDR3 consists of 15 residues. Between the trimmed V and J ends, which lost 3 bases and 5 bases, there was a span of 17 bases. Germline V CDR1 and CDR2: SGDLS, YYNGEE. Written as DNA, the CDR3 is TGTGCCAGCAGCGATTCAGGGTCCCCAGGAACTGAAGCTTTCTTT. This codes for CASSDSGSPGTEAFF.

The table lists this clone with a count of one. The V call is TRBV30, the J call TRBJ2-1; TRBD2 is a possible D gene (5 bases). CDR1 is GTSNPN and CDR2 is SVGIG in the germline V gene (reference sequence). CDR3 size: 12 residues. The ends were cut back, 2 bases at V and 5 bases at J, with 7 bases in the middle. The CDR3 loop reads CAWSTSHNEQFF. As DNA, the CDR3 is TGTGCCTGGAGTACTAGTCACAATGAGCAGTTCTTC.

The chain has TRBV6-5 and TRBJ2-3, with 9 bases fitting TRBD1. Trimming at V came to 4 bases and at J to 3 bases, leaving 5 bases not matched to a gene. Germline V gene sequence: CDR1 MNHEY, CDR2 SVGAGI. The CDR3 is made up of 15 amino acids. CDR3 region: CASSSPGQGTDTQYF. The CDR3 DNA sequence: TGTGCCAGCAGTTCCCCGGGACAGGGAACAGATACGCAGTATTTT.

The rearrangement joins TRBV7-3 to TRBJ1-1; 7 nucleotides line up with TRBD1. J was trimmed by 2 bases and V by 5 bases; bases with no gene match: 11. The germline CDR1 and CDR2 sequences are SGHTA and FQGTGA. The CDR3 contains 16 residues. In DNA form, the CDR3 reads TGTGCCAGCAGCCGAGACAGGGTCGGGAGCAACACTGAAGCTTTCTTT. Translation: CASSRDRVGSNTEAFF. The full variable domain, in which reference TRBV7-3 and TRBJ1-1 provide the parts outside the CDR3, is GAGVSQTPSNKVTEKGKYVELRCDPISGHTALYWYRQSLGQGPEFLIYFQGTGAADDSGLPNDRFFAVRPEGSVSTLKIQRTERGDSAVYLCASSRDRVGSNTEAFFGQGTRLTVV.

The rearrangement joins TRBV5-1 to TRBJ1-2, with 8 positions matching TRBD1. Trimming at V came to 0 bases and at J to 8 bases, leaving 6 bases not matched to a gene. This CDR3 spans 14 amino acids. Germline values: CDR1 SGHRS, CDR2 YFSETQ. CDR3: CASSLAGQGQGYTF. The DNA for the CDR3 is TGCGCCAGCAGCTTGGCCGGACAGGGCCAGGGCTACACCTTC.

This chain's CDR3 is CASSLTGSGLALTDTQYF. The CDR3 bases are TGTGCCAGCAGTTTAACTGGTTCGGGACTAGCGCTCACAGATACGCAGTATTTT. This chain connects TRBV27 to TRBJ2-3; TRBD2 matches 10 bases. CDR1 is MNHEY and CDR2 is SMNVEV in the germline V gene (reference sequence). The CDR3 spans 18 residues. The J segment lost 2 bases and the V segment lost 2 bases, leaving 10 bases of the junction unmatched.

Turning to this clone: No DNA is shown, since the ends of the CDR3 on it are uncertain; the CDR3 is the one TCRdb lists. This rearrangement joins TRBV7-8 to TRBJ2-7; TRBD2 is taken as the D call from the table, unchecked against the DNA. Germline assignment: CDR1 SGHVS and CDR2 FQNEAQ. The CDR3 length equals 17 residues, ends included. CDR3 loop: CASSFGPGERDMYEQYF.

The chain employs TRBV29-1 and TRBJ2-1; 10 bases map to TRBD1. The CDR3 totals 14 residues. V was clipped by 6 bases and J by 5 bases; unmatched bases: 7. The germline gives CDR1 SQVTM, CDR2 ANQGSEA. DNA for the CDR3: TGCAGCGTGGCCGGGACAGGGGTCCACAATGAGCAGTTCTTC. Amino acids: CSVAGTGVHNEQFF.

This chain uses TRBV5-1 with TRBJ2-7; 7 bases are a match to TRBD1. The CDR3 is 13 residues long. Germline V gives CDR1 SGHRS, CDR2 YFSETQ. Trimming took 6 bases from V and 4 from J; bases not matched to a gene: 7. This CDR3 is CASTPGQRYEQYF. CDR3 DNA: TGCGCCAGCACTCCGGGACAGCGGTACGAGCAGTACTTC.

The chain joins TRBV28 to TRBJ2-1, with 7 nucleotides matching TRBD2. This CDR3 comprises 13 residues. The V gene end was trimmed by 2 bases and the J gene end by 8 bases; junction bases not matched to a gene: 3. CDR1 and CDR2 (germline): MDHEN, SYDVKM. The CDR3 sequence is CASSLGTIDEQFF. As DNA, the CDR3 is TGTGCCAGCAGTTTAGGGACTATCGATGAGCAGTTCTTC.

The rearrangement links TRBV5-1 to TRBJ2-2; 11 positions agree with TRBD2. J lost 3 bases, V lost 7 bases, and 2 bases had no gene match. Per the germline V gene, CDR1 is SGHRS and CDR2 is YFSETQ. CDR3 length: 14 residues. The CDR3: CASQGLADTGELFF. Here the CDR3 DNA reads TGCGCCAGCCAGGGACTAGCGGACACCGGGGAGCTGTTTTTT.

The rearrangement uses TRBV18 and TRBJ1-1; D not resolved. This CDR3 has 15 amino acids. The germline V gene has CDR1 KGHSH and CDR2 LQKENI. Trimming cost V 3 bases and J 4 bases, with 15 bases left between them. CDR3 protein: CASSPVTSLGTEAFF. The CDR3 region has the DNA TGTGCCAGCTCACCGGTGACATCCTTGGGCACTGAAGCTTTCTTT. The whole variable domain, filled in from reference TRBV18 and TRBJ1-1, reads NAGVMQNPRHLVRRRGQEARLRCSPMKGHSHVYWYRQLPEEGLKFMVYLQKENIIDESGMPKERFSAEFPKEGPSILRIQQVVRGDSAAYFCASSPVTSLGTEAFFGQGTRLTVV.